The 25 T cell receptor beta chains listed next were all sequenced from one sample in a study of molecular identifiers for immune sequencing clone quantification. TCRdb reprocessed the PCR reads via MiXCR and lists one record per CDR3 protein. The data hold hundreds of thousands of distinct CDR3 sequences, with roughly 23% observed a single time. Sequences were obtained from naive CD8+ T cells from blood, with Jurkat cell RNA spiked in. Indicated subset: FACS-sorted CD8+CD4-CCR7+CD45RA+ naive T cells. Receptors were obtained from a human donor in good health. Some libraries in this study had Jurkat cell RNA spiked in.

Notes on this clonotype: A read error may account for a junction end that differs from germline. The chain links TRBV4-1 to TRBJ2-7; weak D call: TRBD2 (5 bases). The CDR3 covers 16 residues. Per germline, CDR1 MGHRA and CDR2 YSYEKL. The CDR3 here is CARSHPRPGINPEQYF. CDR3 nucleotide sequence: TGCGCCCGCAGCCATCCGCGCCCGGGGATAAACCCCGAGCAGTACTTC.

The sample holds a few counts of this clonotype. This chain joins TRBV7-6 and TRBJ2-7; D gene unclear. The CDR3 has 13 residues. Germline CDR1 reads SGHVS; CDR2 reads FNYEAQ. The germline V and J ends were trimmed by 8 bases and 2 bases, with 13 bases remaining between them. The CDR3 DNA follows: TGTGCCAGCGCTGTGGCACCTGCCTACGAGCAGTACTTC. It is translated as CASAVAPAYEQYF.

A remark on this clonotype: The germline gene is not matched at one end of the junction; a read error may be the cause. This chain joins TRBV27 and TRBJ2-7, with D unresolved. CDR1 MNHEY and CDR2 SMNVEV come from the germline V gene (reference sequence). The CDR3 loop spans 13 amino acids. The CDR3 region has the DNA TGTGCCAGCGGGCCTGGTAGCTCCTACGGGCAGTACTTC. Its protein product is CASGPGSSYGQYF.

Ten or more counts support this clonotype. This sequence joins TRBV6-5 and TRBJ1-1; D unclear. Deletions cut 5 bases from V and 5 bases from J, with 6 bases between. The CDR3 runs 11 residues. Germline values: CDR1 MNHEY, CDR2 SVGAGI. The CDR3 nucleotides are TGTGCCAGCAGTGGCGGGACTGAAGCTTTCTTT. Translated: CASSGGTEAFF.

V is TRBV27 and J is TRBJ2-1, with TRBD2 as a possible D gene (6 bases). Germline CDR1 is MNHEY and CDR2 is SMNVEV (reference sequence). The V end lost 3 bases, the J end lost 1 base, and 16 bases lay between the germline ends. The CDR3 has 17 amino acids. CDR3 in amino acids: CASSFSAGGESYNEQFF. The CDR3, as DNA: TGTGCCAGCAGTTTCTCGGCGGGCGGGGAATCCTACAATGAGCAGTTCTTC.

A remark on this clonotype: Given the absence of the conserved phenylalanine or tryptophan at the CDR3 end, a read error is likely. The CDR3 DNA reads as TGTGCTAGCAGCTCTGGACTAGCGGGGGGCCCTGACAATGAGCAGTTCCTC. This gives the protein CASSSGLAGGPDNEQFL. The chain links TRBV7-8 to TRBJ2-1; 14 bases match TRBD2. The germline V gene has CDR1 SGHVS and CDR2 FQNEAQ. The CDR3 is made up of 17 amino acids.

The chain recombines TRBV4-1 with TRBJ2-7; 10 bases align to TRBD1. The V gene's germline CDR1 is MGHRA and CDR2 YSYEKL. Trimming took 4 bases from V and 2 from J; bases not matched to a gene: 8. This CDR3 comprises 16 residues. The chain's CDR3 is CASSPRLGTGAYEQYF. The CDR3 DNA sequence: TGCGCCAGCAGCCCACGGCTGGGGACAGGGGCCTACGAGCAGTACTTC.

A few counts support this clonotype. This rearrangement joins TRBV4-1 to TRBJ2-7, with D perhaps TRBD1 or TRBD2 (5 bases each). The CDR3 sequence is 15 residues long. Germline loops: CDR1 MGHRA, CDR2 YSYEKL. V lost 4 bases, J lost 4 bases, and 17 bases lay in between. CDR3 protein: CASSPSGAPSYEQYF. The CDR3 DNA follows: TGCGCCAGCAGCCCCTCCGGGGCCCCTTCTTACGAGCAGTACTTC.

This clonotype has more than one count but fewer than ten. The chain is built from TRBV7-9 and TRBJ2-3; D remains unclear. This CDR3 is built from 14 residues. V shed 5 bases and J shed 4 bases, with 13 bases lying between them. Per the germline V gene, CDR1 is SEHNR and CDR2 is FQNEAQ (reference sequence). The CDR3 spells CASSPPARSDTQYF. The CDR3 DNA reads TGTGCCAGCAGCCCGCCGGCTAGGTCAGATACGCAGTATTTT.

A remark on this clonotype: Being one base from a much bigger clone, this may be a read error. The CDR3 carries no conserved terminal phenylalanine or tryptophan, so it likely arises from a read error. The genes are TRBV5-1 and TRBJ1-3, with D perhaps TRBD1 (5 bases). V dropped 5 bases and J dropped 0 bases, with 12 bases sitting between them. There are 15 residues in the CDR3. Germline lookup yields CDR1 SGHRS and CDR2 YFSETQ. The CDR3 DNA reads TGCGCCAGCAGGCCGGACAAGAGCTCTGGAAACACCATATATTCT. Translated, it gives CASRPDKSSGNTIYS.

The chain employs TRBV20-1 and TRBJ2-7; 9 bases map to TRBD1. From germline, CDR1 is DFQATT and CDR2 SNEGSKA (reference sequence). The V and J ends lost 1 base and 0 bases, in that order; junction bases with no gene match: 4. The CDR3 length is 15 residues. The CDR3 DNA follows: TGCAGTGCTAGAGGGACAGGGGACATCTCCTACGAGCAGTACTTC. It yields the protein CSARGTGDISYEQYF.

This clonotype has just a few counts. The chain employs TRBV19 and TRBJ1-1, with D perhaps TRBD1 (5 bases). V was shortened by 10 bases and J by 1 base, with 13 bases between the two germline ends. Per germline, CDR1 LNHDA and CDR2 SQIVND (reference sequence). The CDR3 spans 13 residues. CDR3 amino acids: CAIRRTTNTEAFF. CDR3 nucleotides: TGTGCCATCAGGAGGACAACGAACACTGAAGCTTTCTTT.

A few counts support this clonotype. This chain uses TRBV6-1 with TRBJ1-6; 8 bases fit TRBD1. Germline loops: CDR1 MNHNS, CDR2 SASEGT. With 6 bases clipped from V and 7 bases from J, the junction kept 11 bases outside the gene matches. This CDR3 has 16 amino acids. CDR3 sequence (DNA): TGTGCCAGCAGATCTGACAGGGGTATTGGAAATTCACCCCTCCACTTT. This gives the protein CASRSDRGIGNSPLHF.

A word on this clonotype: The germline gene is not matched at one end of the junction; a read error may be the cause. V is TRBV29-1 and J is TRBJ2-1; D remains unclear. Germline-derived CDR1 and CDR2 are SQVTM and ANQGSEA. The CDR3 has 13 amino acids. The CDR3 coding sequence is TGCAGCGTTGAAAGCGACCACTATAATGAGCAGTCCTTC. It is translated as CSVESDHYNEQSF.

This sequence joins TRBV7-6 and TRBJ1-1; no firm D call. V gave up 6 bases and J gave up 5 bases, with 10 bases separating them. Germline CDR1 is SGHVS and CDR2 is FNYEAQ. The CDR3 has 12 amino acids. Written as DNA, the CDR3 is TGTGCCAGCAGTAACCCAACGACTGAAGCTTTCTTT. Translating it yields CASSNPTTEAFF.

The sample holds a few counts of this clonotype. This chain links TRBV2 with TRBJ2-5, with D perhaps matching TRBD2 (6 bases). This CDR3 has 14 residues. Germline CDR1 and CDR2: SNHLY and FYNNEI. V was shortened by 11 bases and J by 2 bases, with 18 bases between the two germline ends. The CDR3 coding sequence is TGTGCCTCCGCGGGGTTCGGTCGACAAGAGACCCAGTACTTC. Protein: CASAGFGRQETQYF.

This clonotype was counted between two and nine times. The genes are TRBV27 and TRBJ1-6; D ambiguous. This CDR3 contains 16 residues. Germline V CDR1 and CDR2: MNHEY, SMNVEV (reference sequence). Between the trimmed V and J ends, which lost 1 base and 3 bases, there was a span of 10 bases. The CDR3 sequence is CASSLFGPGYNSPLHF. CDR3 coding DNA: TGTGCCAGCAGTTTATTCGGTCCAGGCTATAATTCACCCCTCCACTTT.

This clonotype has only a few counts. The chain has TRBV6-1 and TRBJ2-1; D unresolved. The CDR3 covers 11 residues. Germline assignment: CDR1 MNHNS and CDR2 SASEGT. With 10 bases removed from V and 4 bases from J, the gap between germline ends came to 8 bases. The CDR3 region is CATAPYNEQFF. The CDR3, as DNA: TGTGCCACCGCTCCGTACAATGAGCAGTTCTTC.

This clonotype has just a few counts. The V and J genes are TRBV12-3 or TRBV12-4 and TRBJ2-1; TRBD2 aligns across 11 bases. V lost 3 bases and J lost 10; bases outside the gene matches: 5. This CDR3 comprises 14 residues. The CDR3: CASSLGSGGAEQFF. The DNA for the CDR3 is TGTGCCAGCAGTTTGGGTAGCGGGGGGGCCGAGCAGTTCTTC.

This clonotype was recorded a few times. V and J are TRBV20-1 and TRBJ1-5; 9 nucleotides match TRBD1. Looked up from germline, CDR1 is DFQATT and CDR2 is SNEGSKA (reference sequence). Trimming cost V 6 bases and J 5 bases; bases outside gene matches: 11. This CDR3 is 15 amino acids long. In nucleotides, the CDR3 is TGCAGTGCACGATCCACAGGGGGCTGGGATCAGCCCCAGCATTTT. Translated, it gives CSARSTGGWDQPQHF.

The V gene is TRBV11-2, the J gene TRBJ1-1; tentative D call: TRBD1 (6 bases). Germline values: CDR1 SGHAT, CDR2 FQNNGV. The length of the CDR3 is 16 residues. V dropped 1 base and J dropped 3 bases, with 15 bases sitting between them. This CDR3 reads CASSLVTGLVYTEAFF. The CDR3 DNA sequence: TGTGCCAGCAGCTTAGTGACAGGACTCGTCTACACTGAAGCTTTCTTT.

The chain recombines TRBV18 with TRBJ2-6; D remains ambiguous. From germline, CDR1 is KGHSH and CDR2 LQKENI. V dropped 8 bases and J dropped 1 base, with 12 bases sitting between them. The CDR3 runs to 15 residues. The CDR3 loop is CASTPTDSGANVLTF. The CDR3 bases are TGTGCCAGCACTCCGACCGATTCTGGGGCCAACGTCCTGACTTTC.

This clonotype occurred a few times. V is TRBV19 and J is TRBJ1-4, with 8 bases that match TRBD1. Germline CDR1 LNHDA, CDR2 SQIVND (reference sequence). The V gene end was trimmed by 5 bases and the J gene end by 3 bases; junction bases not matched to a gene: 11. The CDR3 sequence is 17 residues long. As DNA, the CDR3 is TGTGCCAGTAGTGATTTTGGCAGGGGGCTGTCTAATGAAAAACTGTTTTTT. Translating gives CASSDFGRGLSNEKLFF.

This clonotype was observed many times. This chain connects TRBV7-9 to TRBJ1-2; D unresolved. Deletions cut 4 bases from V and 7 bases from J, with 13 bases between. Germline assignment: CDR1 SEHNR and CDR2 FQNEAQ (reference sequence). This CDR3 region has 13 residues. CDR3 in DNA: TGTGCCAGCAGCTCGCACCCCCTTCTTGGCTACACCTTC. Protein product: CASSSHPLLGYTF.

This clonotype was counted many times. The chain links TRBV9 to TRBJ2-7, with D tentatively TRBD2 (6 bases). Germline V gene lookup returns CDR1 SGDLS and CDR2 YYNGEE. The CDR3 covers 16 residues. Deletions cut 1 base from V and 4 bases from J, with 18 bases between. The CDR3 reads CASSVKSGALQYEQYF. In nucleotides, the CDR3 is TGTGCCAGCAGCGTAAAGTCGGGAGCCCTACAGTACGAGCAGTACTTC.